Below, 19 T cell receptor beta chains from the same sample are listed, as sequenced in a study of response to subunit inactivated influenza vaccine. TCRdb analysed the RT-PCR reads with MiXCR anew, one entry per CDR3 protein. Of over 400,000 distinct CDR3 sequences in the sample, 10% to 11% are singletons; the top ten hold over 9.5%. The sample in question was PBMCs from blood, obtained about 40 days after vaccination. These TCRs come from a middle-aged man who received an inactivated influenza vaccine.

This chain connects TRBV3-1 to TRBJ1-5; D is undetermined. The germline CDR1 and CDR2 sequences are LGHDT and YNNKEL (reference sequence). The CDR3 has 15 residues. V lost 1 base, J lost 0 bases, and 7 bases lay in between. CDR3 amino acids: CASSQGFFSNQPQHF. CDR3 coding DNA: TGTGCCAGCAGCCAAGGATTTTTTAGCAATCAGCCCCAGCATTTT.

The chain employs TRBV5-1 and TRBJ2-3; 8 nucleotides align to TRBD2. Germline CDR1 is SGHRS and CDR2 is YFSETQ. CDR3 length: 14 amino acids. The J segment lost 4 bases and the V segment lost 4 bases, leaving 5 bases of the junction unmatched. The CDR3 region has the DNA TGCGCCAGCAGCAGCGGGAGTGGGGCAGATACGCAGTATTTT. This encodes CASSSGSGADTQYF.

The CDR3 DNA sequence: TGCAGCGCGACTAGCGGGCCCTACAATGAGCAGTTCTTC. This codes for CSATSGPYNEQFF. The chain uses TRBV29-1 and TRBJ2-1; 10 bases line up with TRBD2. V lost 7 bases, J lost 2 bases, and 2 bases stayed unmatched. The CDR3 length is 13 residues. Germline CDR1 and CDR2: SQVTM and ANQGSEA.

J is TRBJ2-3 and V is TRBV7-8; TRBD1 matches 9 bases. The CDR3 totals 15 residues. V lost 5 bases, J lost 1 base, and 4 bases stayed unmatched. Germline CDR1 is SGHVS and CDR2 is FQNEAQ. The CDR3 region is CASSTYRGRTDTQYF. CDR3 nucleotide sequence: TGTGCCAGCAGCACGTACAGGGGGCGCACAGATACGCAGTATTTT.

This chain uses TRBV28 with TRBJ1-5; 10 bases are shared with TRBD1. The germline V gene has CDR1 MDHEN and CDR2 SYDVKM. The CDR3 length is 16 residues. The trim removed 3 bases at V and 6 bases at J, leaving 8 bases unmatched. Here the CDR3 DNA reads TGTGCCAGCAGTTTGTGGGGACAGGGGATGGTTCAGCCCCAGCATTTT. Translating gives CASSLWGQGMVQPQHF. Full variable domain (remainder filled in from reference TRBV28 and TRBJ1-5): DVKVTQSSRYLVKRTGEKVFLECVQDMDHENMFWYRQDPGLGLRLIYFSYDVKMKEKGDIPEGYSVSREKKERFSLILESASTNQTSMYLCASSLWGQGMVQPQHFGDGTRLSIL.

The chain combines TRBV5-1 with TRBJ2-1, with 7 nucleotides matching TRBD2. Germline V CDR1 and CDR2: SGHRS, YFSETQ. This CDR3 comprises 17 residues. With V trimmed by 6 bases and J by 7 bases, 19 bases remained unmatched. CDR3 in amino acids: CASTRGGRGSTRNEQFF. In DNA form, the CDR3 reads TGCGCCAGCACTAGGGGAGGGCGGGGTTCAACGCGGAATGAGCAGTTCTTC.

This clonotype showed up just a few times. The V and J genes are TRBV29-1 and TRBJ2-3; D call uncertain. The CDR3 spans 9 residues. V was pared by 3 bases and J by 14 bases, with 9 bases between. Germline V lookup: CDR1 SQVTM, CDR2 ANQGSEA. CDR3 sequence (DNA): TGCAGCGTTGACAGGAAGGGGTATTTT. This gives the protein CSVDRKGYF.

This clonotype was found many times. This rearrangement joins TRBV7-2 to TRBJ2-5; D might be TRBD1 (6 bases). Germline assignment: CDR1 SGHTA and CDR2 FQGNSA. The CDR3 totals 14 residues. Trimming removed 7 bases at V and 5 bases at J, with 17 bases between. The CDR3 spells CASTLFQQGETQYF. As DNA, the CDR3 is TGTGCCAGCACCCTCTTCCAACAGGGTGAGACCCAGTACTTC.

This clonotype has a count of ten or more. V is TRBV29-1 and J is TRBJ2-1; TRBD1 agrees at 8 bases. V lost 4 bases, J lost 4 bases, and 3 bases stayed unmatched. Germline lookup yields CDR1 SQVTM and CDR2 ANQGSEA. The CDR3 sequence is 13 residues long. CDR3 region: CSVVGTGYNEQFF. CDR3 sequence (DNA): TGCAGCGTTGTCGGGACAGGATACAATGAGCAGTTCTTC.

This clonotype came up a few times. The J gene is TRBJ1-2, the V gene TRBV28; no clear D gene. The CDR3 is 11 amino acids. V was pared by 4 bases and J by 8 bases, with 8 bases between. Germline V lookup: CDR1 MDHEN, CDR2 SYDVKM. Here the CDR3 DNA reads TGTGCCAGCAGTTCCCGAGGGGGCTACACCTTC. Residues: CASSSRGGYTF.

This clonotype was seen more than once but under ten times. The chain combines TRBV7-2 with TRBJ2-1, with D possibly matching TRBD1 (5 bases). The CDR3 runs 12 residues. Trimming removed 5 bases at V and 9 bases at J, with 11 bases between. Germline-derived CDR1 and CDR2 are SGHTA and FQGNSA. The CDR3 nucleotides read TGTGCCAGCAGCCCCACAGGCCCTGAGCAGTTCTTC. This gives the protein CASSPTGPEQFF.

The chain joins TRBV20-1 to TRBJ2-7; 9 bases are a match to TRBD2. J gave up 5 bases and V 3 bases, and 5 bases lay outside the gene matches. Germline V gene lookup returns CDR1 DFQATT and CDR2 SNEGSKA (reference sequence). The CDR3 is made up of 13 amino acids. In DNA, the CDR3 is TGCAGTGCTAGTATAGCGGGAGTCAACGAGCAGTACTTC. Translation gives CSASIAGVNEQYF.

The chain is built from TRBV19 and TRBJ2-1, with 9 bases aligning to TRBD1. There are 16 residues in the CDR3. Germline V CDR1 and CDR2: LNHDA, SQIVND (reference sequence). V trimming: 4 bases; J trimming: 3 bases; junction bases outside the gene matches: 7. The CDR3 is CASSRLDRGNYNEQFF. Here the CDR3 DNA reads TGTGCCAGTAGTAGACTCGACAGGGGGAACTACAATGAGCAGTTCTTC. The full variable domain, its missing parts supplied by reference TRBV19 and TRBJ2-1, is DGGITQSPKYLFRKEGQNVTLSCEQNLNHDAMYWYRQDPGQGLRLIYYSQIVNDFQKGDIAEGYSVSREKKESFPLTVTSAQKNPTAFYLCASSRLDRGNYNEQFFGPGTRLTVL.

On this clonotype: A junction end diverges from the germline sequence, so it may reflect a read error. The V and J genes are TRBV3-1 and TRBJ1-3; no clear D gene. CDR1 is LGHDT, CDR2 YNNKEL, per germline (reference sequence). This CDR3 is 15 amino acids long. CDR3 coding DNA: TGTGCCAGCAGCCAAGAAAGGAACTCTGGAAACATCATATATTTT. As protein: CASSQERNSGNIIYF.

This clonotype was seen only a few times. This rearrangement joins TRBV16 to TRBJ1-1, with D possibly being TRBD1 (6 bases). CDR1 KGHSY and CDR2 FQNENV come from the germline V gene. V lost 5 bases and J lost 11, with 21 bases in between. The CDR3 sequence is 14 residues long. CDR3 DNA sequence: TGTGCCAGCAGCTCAATCGACGCCGGGACAAAGGCTTTCTTT. Translation: CASSSIDAGTKAFF.

The rearrangement joins TRBV5-1 to TRBJ2-2, with a weak D call TRBD2 (7 bases). The germline V and J ends were trimmed by 0 bases and 5 bases, with 11 bases remaining between them. CDR1 and CDR2 from the germline V gene are SGHRS and YFSETQ. This CDR3 is 15 amino acids long. Here the CDR3 DNA reads TGCGCCAGCAGCTTGGTGAAGGGGGGGACCGGGGAGCTGTTTTTT. Encoded protein: CASSLVKGGTGELFF.

This clonotype was found many times. Here the CDR3 reads CAISASGANTGELFF. DNA of the CDR3: TGTGCCATCAGCGCGAGCGGGGCGAACACCGGGGAGCTGTTTTTT. The rearrangement links TRBV10-3 to TRBJ2-2, with 7 bases fitting TRBD2. The CDR3 sequence is 15 residues long. Germline CDR1 reads ENHRY; CDR2 reads SYGVKD. V shed 6 bases, J shed 0 bases, and the junction held 4 bases outside the gene matches.

This chain links TRBV28 with TRBJ1-5; 7 nucleotides agree with TRBD1. The junction had 14 bases not matched to a gene; V was cut back by 6 bases and J by 6 bases. The CDR3 contains 16 residues. Germline CDR1 MDHEN, CDR2 SYDVKM. The CDR3 DNA follows: TGTGCCAGCAGCCTCTTACCGACAGGGCCGGGTCAGCCCCAGCATTTT. It codes for CASSLLPTGPGQPQHF.

This chain joins TRBV5-1 and TRBJ1-2, with D unresolved. Trimming left V 7 bases short and J 0 bases short, with 16 bases between. CDR1 and CDR2 from the germline V gene are SGHRS and YFSETQ. This CDR3 has 15 amino acids. CDR3 sequence: CASPIKGTPNYGYTF. The CDR3 bases are TGCGCCAGCCCGATTAAGGGCACTCCTAACTATGGCTACACCTTC.